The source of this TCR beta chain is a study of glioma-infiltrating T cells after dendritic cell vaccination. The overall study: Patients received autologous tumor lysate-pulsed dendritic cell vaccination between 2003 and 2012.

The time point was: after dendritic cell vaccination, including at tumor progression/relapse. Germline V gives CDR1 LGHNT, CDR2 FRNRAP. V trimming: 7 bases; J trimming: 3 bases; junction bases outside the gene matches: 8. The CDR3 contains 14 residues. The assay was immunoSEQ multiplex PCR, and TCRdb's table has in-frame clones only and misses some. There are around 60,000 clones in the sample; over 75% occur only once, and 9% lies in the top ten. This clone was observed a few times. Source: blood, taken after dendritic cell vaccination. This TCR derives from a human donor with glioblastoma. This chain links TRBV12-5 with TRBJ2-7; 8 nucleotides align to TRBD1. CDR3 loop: CASALGTGSYEQYF. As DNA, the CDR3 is TGTGCTAGTGCCCTCGGGACAGGAAGCTACGAGCAGTACTTC.